What follows are 13 T cell receptor beta chains derived from one specimen sequenced in a study of shared clonotypes between healthy human individuals. TCRdb keeps only in-frame clones here, not all; method: immunoSEQ multiplex PCR. The sample lists about 560,000 clones, roughly 72% seen once, with around 13% in the top ten. Source material: PBMCs. The receptors come from a woman in her thirties or forties in good health. Some clones in this sample may be carry-over from other donors' samples.

In regard to this clone: One junction end does not reproduce the germline sequence, and a read error may be involved. J is TRBJ2-1 and V is TRBV7-9, with D unresolved. The CDR3 totals 13 residues. Germline V CDR1 and CDR2: SEHNR, FQNEAQ (reference sequence). The DNA of the CDR3 is TGTGCCAGCACCTTAAGGAGCGCCAATGAGCAGTTCTTC. It is translated as CASTLRSANEQFF.

The V call is TRBV18, the J call TRBJ1-3, with D uncertain. Trimming took 2 bases from V and 2 from J, leaving 7 bases between them. Germline assignment: CDR1 KGHSH and CDR2 LQKENI. The CDR3 is 14 amino acids. The CDR3 DNA reads TGTGCCAGCTCACCAAGCATCGCTGGAAACACCATATATTTT. Protein sequence: CASSPSIAGNTIYF.

The CDR3 spells CASSLTTGDTEAFF. The CDR3 DNA follows: TGTGCCAGCAGCCTTACAACAGGGGACACTGAAGCTTTCTTT. The gene calls are TRBV7-6 and TRBJ1-1, with 7 bases identical to TRBD1. The CDR3 contains 14 residues. Germline trimming cut 5 bases from V and 3 bases from J; bases unmatched to any gene: 6. The V gene's germline CDR1 is SGHVS and CDR2 FNYEAQ. Using reference TRBV7-6 and TRBJ1-1 for the parts outside the CDR3, the full variable domain is GAGVSQSPRYKVTKRGQDVALRCDPISGHVSLYWYRQALGQGPEFLTYFNYEAQQDKSGLPNDRFSAERPEGSISTLTIQRTEQRDSAMYRCASSLTTGDTEAFFGQGTRLTVV.

The J gene is TRBJ2-7, the V gene TRBV7-3, with a tentative D call TRBD2 (5 bases). Germline CDR1 and CDR2: SGHTA and FQGTGA. The CDR3 runs to 15 residues. V was shortened by 2 bases and J by 0 bases, with 11 bases between the two germline ends. CDR3 loop: CASSLLPGNSYEQYF. The CDR3 nucleotides are TGTGCCAGCAGCTTATTGCCCGGGAACTCCTACGAGCAGTACTTC. Full variable domain (rest looked up from reference TRBV7-3 and TRBJ2-7): GAGVSQTPSNKVTEKGKYVELRCDPISGHTALYWYRQSLGQGPEFLIYFQGTGAADDSGLPNDRFFAVRPEGSVSTLKIQRTERGDSAVYLCASSLLPGNSYEQYFGPGTRLTVT.

J is TRBJ2-5 and V is TRBV5-1; possible D gene TRBD2, 6 bases. This CDR3 is built from 14 residues. Trimming stripped 4 bases from V and 5 bases from J, with 15 bases between. Germline CDR1 is SGHRS and CDR2 is YFSETQ. This CDR3 reads CASSLRRGGETQYF. CDR3 coding DNA: TGCGCCAGCAGCCTCCGGAGGGGCGGGGAGACCCAGTACTTC.

The chain combines TRBV27 with TRBJ2-5; weak D call: TRBD1 (6 bases). The J call is doubtful: the DNA matches TRBJ2-7 better. The CDR3 totals 15 residues. Looked up from germline, CDR1 is MNHEY and CDR2 is SMNVEV (reference sequence). The CDR3 coding sequence is TGTGCCAGCAGTAGGTTCTCCGGGACAAACTACGAGCAGTACTTC. It yields the protein CASSRFSGTNYEQYF.

This clone was seen repeatedly, ten times or more. V is TRBV27 and J is TRBJ2-7; TRBD2 aligns across 7 bases. CDR3 length: 13 amino acids. Germline V lookup: CDR1 MNHEY, CDR2 SMNVEV (reference sequence). The V gene end was trimmed by 1 base and the J gene end by 5 bases; junction bases not matched to a gene: 2. CDR3 coding DNA: TGTGCCAGCAGTTTATTCGGGAGGCACGAGCAGTACTTC. Translating it yields CASSLFGRHEQYF.

The rearrangement links TRBV28 to TRBJ2-1; 7 bases map to TRBD2. The ends lost 4 bases at V and 8 bases at J; junction bases unmatched: 14. This CDR3 comprises 16 residues. Looked up from germline, CDR1 is MDHEN and CDR2 is SYDVKM. The CDR3 loop is CASSSRWGGSIYEQFF. Written as DNA, the CDR3 is TGTGCCAGCAGTTCCCGTTGGGGCGGGAGTATTTATGAGCAGTTCTTC.

This clone has only a few counts. The chain links TRBV29-1 to TRBJ2-5; TRBD2 matches 7 bases. The germline CDR1 and CDR2 sequences are SQVTM and ANQGSEA. V dropped 3 bases and J dropped 2; count of bases not matched to a gene: 9. This CDR3 region has 15 residues. The CDR3 loop reads CSVDGLAVRQETQYF. CDR3 DNA: TGCAGCGTTGACGGCCTAGCGGTAAGGCAAGAGACCCAGTACTTC. Full variable domain (rest looked up from reference TRBV29-1 and TRBJ2-5): SAVISQKPSRDICQRGTSLTIQCQVDSQVTMMFWYRQQPGQSLTLIATANQGSEATYESGFVIDKFPISRPNLTFSTLTVSNMSPEDSSIYLCSVDGLAVRQETQYFGPGTRLLVL.

V usage is TRBV5-1 and J usage is TRBJ2-6; weak D call: TRBD1 (6 bases). Trimming left V 5 bases short and J 0 bases short, with 9 bases between. Germline V gene lookup returns CDR1 SGHRS and CDR2 YFSETQ. This CDR3 spans 15 amino acids. This chain's CDR3 is CASRWTVSGANVLTF. The CDR3 DNA is TGCGCCAGCAGATGGACAGTCTCTGGGGCCAACGTCCTGACTTTC.

This chain links TRBV28 with TRBJ1-2, with D hard to call. The ends were cut back, 2 bases at V and 6 bases at J, with 13 bases in the middle. This CDR3 spans 14 amino acids. From germline, CDR1 is MDHEN and CDR2 SYDVKM. As DNA, the CDR3 is TGTGCCAGCAGTTTAGGTACAGCAAGGGATGGCTACACCTTC. This encodes CASSLGTARDGYTF.

V usage is TRBV5-6 and J usage is TRBJ2-5, with 8 nucleotides matching TRBD1. The germline V gene encodes CDR1 SGHDT and CDR2 YYEEEE. V gave up 2 bases and J gave up 0 bases; unmatched junction bases: 3. CDR3 size: 15 residues. Here the CDR3 DNA reads TGTGCCAGCAGCTTAGGACAGGGTTACCAAGAGACCCAGTACTTC. This translates into CASSLGQGYQETQYF. Full variable domain (remainder filled in from reference TRBV5-6 and TRBJ2-5): DAGVTQSPTHLIKTRGQQVTLRCSPKSGHDTVSWYQQALGQGPQFIFQYYEEEERQRGNFPDRFSGHQFPNYSSELNVNALLLGDSALYLCASSLGQGYQETQYFGPGTRLLVL.

The table lists this clone with a count of one. At one of its ends the junction is not consistent with the germline gene, which may arise from a read error. This sample also contains other DNA sequences that code for the same CDR3. The rearrangement joins TRBV5-6 to TRBJ2-1; TRBD2 aligns across 14 bases. This CDR3 has 14 residues. Per the germline V gene, CDR1 is SGHDT and CDR2 is YYEEEE. In DNA, the CDR3 is TGCGCCAGCAGAACGGGACTAGCGGGAGTTGAGCAGTTCTTC. It encodes CASRTGLAGVEQFF.